Sequencing of this T cell receptor beta chain was carried out in a study of T-cell reconstitution after alpha-beta-depleted transplantation in children. In its sample, this clonotype was seen a few times. Its antigen is not known. Study-level points and caveats: Some patients' high day-60 TCRbeta diversity was attributed to recipient cells surviving conditioning. There were reportedly several hundred expanded graft clones from which alpha-beta T cells came about two months after transplant. Hyperexpanded clones declined; after one year, newly produced T cells mostly supplied diversity.

Preparation of the TCRbeta library used unique molecular identifiers. TCRdb independently ran MiXCR on the PCR reads; one entry per CDR3 protein. The repertoire holds some 350,000 distinct CDR3 sequences, about a sixth seen once, with roughly 40% in the top ten. Germline CDR1 is SGHVS and CDR2 is FNYEAQ. V lost 4 bases to trimming and J lost 4 bases, with 21 bases between them. CDR3 length: 17 amino acids. Sequences were derived from PBMCs, mostly from graft donor cells, sampled 360 days after TCRalphabeta/CD19-depleted stem cell transplant. This clonotype was sampled from a male patient aged 2 to 10 who had a stem cell transplant for acute lymphoblastic leukemia, so the T cells may come from the graft donor. The chain uses TRBV7-6 and TRBJ2-3; D may be TRBD1 (6 bases). DNA for the CDR3: TGTGCCAGCAGCTACTTCGGCGGCCAGGGGATCGCAGATACGCAGTATTTT. This gives the protein CASSYFGGQGIADTQYF.